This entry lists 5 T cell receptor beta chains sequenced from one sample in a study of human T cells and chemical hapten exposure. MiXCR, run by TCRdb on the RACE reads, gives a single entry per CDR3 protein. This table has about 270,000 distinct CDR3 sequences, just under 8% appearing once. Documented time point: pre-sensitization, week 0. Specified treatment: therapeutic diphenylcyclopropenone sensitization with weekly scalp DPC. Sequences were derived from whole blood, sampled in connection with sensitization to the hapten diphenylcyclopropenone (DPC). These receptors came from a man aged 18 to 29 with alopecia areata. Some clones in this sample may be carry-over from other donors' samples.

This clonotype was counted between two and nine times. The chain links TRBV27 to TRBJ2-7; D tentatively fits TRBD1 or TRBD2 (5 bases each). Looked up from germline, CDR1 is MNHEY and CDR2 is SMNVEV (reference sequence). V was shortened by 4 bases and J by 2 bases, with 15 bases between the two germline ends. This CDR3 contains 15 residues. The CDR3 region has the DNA TGTGCCAGCAGTTCAACATGGGACGGCCCCTACGAGCAGTACGTC. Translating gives CASSSTWDGPYEQYV.

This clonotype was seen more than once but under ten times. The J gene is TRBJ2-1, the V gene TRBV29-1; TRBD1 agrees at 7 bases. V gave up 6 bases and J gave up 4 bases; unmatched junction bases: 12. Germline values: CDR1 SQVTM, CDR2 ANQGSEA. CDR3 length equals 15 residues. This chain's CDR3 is CSVVDVGRGYNEQFF. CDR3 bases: TGCAGCGTCGTCGATGTGGGCAGGGGGTACAATGAGCAGTTCTTC.

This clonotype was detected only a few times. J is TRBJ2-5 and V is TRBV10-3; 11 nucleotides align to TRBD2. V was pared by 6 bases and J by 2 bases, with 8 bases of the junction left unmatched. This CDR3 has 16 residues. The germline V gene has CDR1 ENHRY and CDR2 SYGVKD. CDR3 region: CAISRSSGGLQETQYF. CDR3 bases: TGTGCCATCAGCCGTTCTAGCGGGGGGCTTCAAGAGACCCAGTACTTC.

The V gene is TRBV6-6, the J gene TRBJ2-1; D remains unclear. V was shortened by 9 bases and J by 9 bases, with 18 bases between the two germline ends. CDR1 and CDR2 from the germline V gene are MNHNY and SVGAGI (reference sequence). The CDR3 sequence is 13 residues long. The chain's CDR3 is CASSFRTPVEQFF. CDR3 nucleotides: TGTGCCAGTTCGTTTCGGACGCCGGTTGAGCAGTTCTTC.

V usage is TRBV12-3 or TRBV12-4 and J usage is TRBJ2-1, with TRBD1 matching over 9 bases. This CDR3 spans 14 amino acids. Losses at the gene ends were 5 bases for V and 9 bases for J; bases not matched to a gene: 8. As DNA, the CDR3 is TGTGCCAGCAGTCTCCGGGACAGGGCGGGTGAGCAGTTCTTC. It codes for CASSLRDRAGEQFF.